Sequencing of this T cell receptor beta chain was carried out in a study of T cells expressing NK-cell markers. Overall study: According to the study, TCR beta repertoires originated from sorted CD3+CD56+NKG2C+, CD3+CD56+NKG2C- and CD3+CD56-NKG2C+ T cells.

On this clonotype itself: Its antigen remains unknown.

Study observations and caveats: These clonotypes, the leaders elsewhere, also led the CD3+CD56-NKG2C+ fraction in four donors. Of the CD8+ T cell pool in roughly six donors, about 1.0-8% was accounted for by dominant NKG2C+ clonotypes.

No DNA is given; TCRdb re-called the 5' RACE reads and lists each CDR3 protein once. Its table lists around 550,000 distinct CDR3 sequences. Germline V gene lookup returns CDR1 MDHEN and CDR2 SYDVKM. CDR3 length: 15 amino acids. Sequenced: blood T cells: a sorted CD56 or NKG2C T cell subset, CD4+ or CD8+ T cells, or bulk PBMC T cells (not recorded which). The V call is TRBV28, the J call TRBJ2-5; TCRdb returns TRBD2, unconfirmable since there is no DNA. This clonotype originated in a young man in good health. The CDR3 protein is CASSLIARRGETQYF.